This TCR beta chain was recovered during a study of immune cell composition in non-small cell lung cancer. This clone was seen just once. Germline values: CDR1 SQVTM, CDR2 ANQGSEA. The V and J ends lost 6 bases and 7 bases respectively, with 12 bases between them. The CDR3 is 12 residues long. TCRdb's table, derived via immunoSEQ multiplex PCR, lists solely in-frame clones and lacks some. The sample yields under 2,000 clones, roughly 80% seen once. The rearrangement joins TRBV29-1 to TRBJ2-2; possible D gene TRBD1, 6 bases. The source is a human donor with non-small cell lung cancer. What was sequenced was lung tumor tissue. Here the CDR3 reads CSVETGFGELFF. The DNA of the CDR3 is TGCAGCGTAGAGACAGGATTCGGGGAGCTGTTTTTT.